The 8 T cell receptor beta chains given below trace back to one sample, sequenced in a study of monozygotic twins with inflammatory bowel disease. For each CDR3 protein, TCRdb gives one entry from its re-call of the 5' RACE reads, without DNA. The sample table sets out about 200,000 distinct CDR3 sequences. Sequenced material: blood. The origin of the receptors is a human donor with ulcerative colitis or Crohn's disease, or a healthy co-twin of an affected twin (not recorded which).

The CDR3 here is CSVLRPFDRHDSDTQYF. V is TRBV29-1 and J is TRBJ2-3; without DNA, the TCRdb call of TRBD1 cannot be checked. Germline-derived CDR1 and CDR2 are SQVTM and ANQGSEA. This CDR3 region has 17 residues.

The chain joins TRBV5-4 to TRBJ1-3; there is no DNA to check the TCRdb D call of TRBD1. Germline V gene lookup returns CDR1 SGHNT and CDR2 YYREEE (reference sequence). This CDR3 is built from 19 residues. CDR3 sequence reads: CASSLEDSRIPQAGNTIYF. Using reference TRBV5-4 and TRBJ1-3 for the parts outside the CDR3, the full variable domain is ETGVTQSPTHLIKTRGQQVTLRCSSQSGHNTVSWYQQALGQGPQFIFQYYREEENGRGNFPPRFSGLQFPNYSSELNVNALELDDSALYLCASSLEDSRIPQAGNTIYFGEGSWLTVV.

This rearrangement joins TRBV11-3 to TRBJ2-1; TCRdb's D call, TRBD1, is unchecked because there is no DNA. This CDR3 has 16 residues. Per germline, CDR1 SGHNT and CDR2 YENEEA. The CDR3 spells CASSSSRDSYYNEQFF.

V is TRBV4-1 and J is TRBJ2-1; TCRdb lists TRBD2, though no DNA is available to test this call. The length of the CDR3 is 15 residues. Germline CDR1 is MGHRA and CDR2 is YSYEKL. CDR3 amino acids: CASALLAGGGHEQFF.

The V and J genes are TRBV6-1 and TRBJ2-3. The CDR3 length is 17 residues. In germline, CDR1 is MNHNS, CDR2 SASEGT. The CDR3 loop reads CASSPYEPRTSTDTQYF.

The gene calls are TRBV7-8 and TRBJ2-3; TCRdb lists TRBD2, though no DNA is available to test this call. Germline CDR1 is SGHVS and CDR2 is FQNEAQ. The CDR3 consists of 16 residues. The CDR3 region is CASSSEGTRNTDTQYF.

The chain uses TRBV29-1 and TRBJ2-1; the TCRdb call, TRBD1, lacks DNA for checking. Germline V gene sequence: CDR1 SQVTM, CDR2 ANQGSEA. This CDR3 region has 12 residues. This CDR3 is CSAGTGFTEQFF.

The chain recombines TRBV5-1 with TRBJ2-1; TCRdb names TRBD1, which stays unverified in the absence of DNA. The CDR3 spans 15 residues. CDR1 SGHRS and CDR2 YFSETQ come from the germline V gene. CDR3 in amino acids: CASSYQSRGHNEQFF.